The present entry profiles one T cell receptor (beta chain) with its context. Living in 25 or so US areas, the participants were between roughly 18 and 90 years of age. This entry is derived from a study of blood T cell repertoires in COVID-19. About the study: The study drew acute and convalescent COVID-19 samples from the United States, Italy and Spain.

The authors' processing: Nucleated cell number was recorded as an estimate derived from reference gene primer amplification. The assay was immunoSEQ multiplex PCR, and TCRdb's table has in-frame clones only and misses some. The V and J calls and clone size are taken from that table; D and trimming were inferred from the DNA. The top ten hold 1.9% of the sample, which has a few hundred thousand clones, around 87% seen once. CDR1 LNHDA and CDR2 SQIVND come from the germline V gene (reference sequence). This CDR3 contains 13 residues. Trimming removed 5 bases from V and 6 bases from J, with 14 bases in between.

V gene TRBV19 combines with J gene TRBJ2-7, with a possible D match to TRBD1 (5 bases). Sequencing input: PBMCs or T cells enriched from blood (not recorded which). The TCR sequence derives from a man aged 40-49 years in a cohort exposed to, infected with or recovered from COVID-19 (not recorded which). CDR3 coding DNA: TGTGCCAGTAGTCTAGTGGCAGGGTTCGAGCAGTACTTC. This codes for CASSLVAGFEQYF.